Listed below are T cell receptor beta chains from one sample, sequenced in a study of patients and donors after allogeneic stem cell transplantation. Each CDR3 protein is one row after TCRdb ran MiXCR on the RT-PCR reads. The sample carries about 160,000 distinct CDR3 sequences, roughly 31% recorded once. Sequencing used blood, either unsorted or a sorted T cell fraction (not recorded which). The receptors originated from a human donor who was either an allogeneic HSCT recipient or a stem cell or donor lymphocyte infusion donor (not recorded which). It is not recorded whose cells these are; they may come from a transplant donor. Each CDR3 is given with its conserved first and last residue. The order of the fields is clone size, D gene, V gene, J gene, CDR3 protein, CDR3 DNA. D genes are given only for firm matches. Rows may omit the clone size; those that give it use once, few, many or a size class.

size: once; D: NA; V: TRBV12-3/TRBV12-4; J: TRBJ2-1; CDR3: CASSIGQTDNEQFF; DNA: TGTGCCAGCAGTATCGGACAGACGGACAATGAGCAGTTCTTC
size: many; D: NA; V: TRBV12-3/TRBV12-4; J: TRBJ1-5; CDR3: CASNRGNQPQHF; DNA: TGTGCCAGCAATAGGGGCAATCAGCCCCAGCATTTT
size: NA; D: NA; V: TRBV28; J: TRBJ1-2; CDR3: CASSLAQGAYGYTF; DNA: TGTGCCAGCAGCCTCGCACAGGGAGCCTATGGCTACACCTTC
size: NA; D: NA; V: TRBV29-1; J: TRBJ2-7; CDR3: CSVAFWDTAYEQYF; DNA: TGCAGCGTTGCTTTCTGGGACACGGCCTACGAGCAGTACTTC
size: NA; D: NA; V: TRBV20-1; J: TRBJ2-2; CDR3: CSAMRTGELFF; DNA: TGCAGTGCTATGAGAACCGGGGAGCTGTTTTTT
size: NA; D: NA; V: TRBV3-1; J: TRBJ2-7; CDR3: CASSQLGSYEQYF; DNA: TGTGCCAGCAGCCAACTCGGCTCCTACGAGCAGTACTTC
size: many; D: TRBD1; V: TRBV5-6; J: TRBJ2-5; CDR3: CASSLVGTGSQETQYF; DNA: TGTGCCAGCAGCTTGGTCGGGACAGGGTCGCAAGAGACCCAGTACTTC
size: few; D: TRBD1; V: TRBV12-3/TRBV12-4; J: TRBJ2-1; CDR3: CASSSDRAYNEQFF; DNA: TGTGCCAGCAGCTCGGACAGGGCCTACAATGAGCAGTTCTTC
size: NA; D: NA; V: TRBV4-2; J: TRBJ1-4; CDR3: CASSRKGLGEGNEKLFF; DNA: TGTGCCAGCAGCCGCAAGGGACTAGGAGAGGGAAATGAAAAACTGTTTTTT
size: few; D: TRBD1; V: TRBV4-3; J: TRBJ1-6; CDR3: CASSQDVGQGAGYSPLHF; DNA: TGCGCCAGCAGCCAAGATGTGGGACAGGGGGCAGGGTATTCACCCCTCCACTTT
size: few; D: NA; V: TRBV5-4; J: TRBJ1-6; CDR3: CASSMDTHNSPLHF; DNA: TGTGCCAGCAGCATGGACACCCATAATTCACCCCTCCACTTT
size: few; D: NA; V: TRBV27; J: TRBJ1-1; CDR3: CASSLGRGAWAFF; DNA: TGTGCCAGCAGTCTTGGGAGGGGGGCATGGGCTTTCTTT
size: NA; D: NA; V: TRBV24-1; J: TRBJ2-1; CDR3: CATSDSLSGSYNEQFF; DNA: TGTGCCACCAGTGATTCCCTTTCTGGCTCCTACAATGAGCAGTTCTTC
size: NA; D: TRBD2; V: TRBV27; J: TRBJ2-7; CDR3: CASWTSGSYEQYF; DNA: TGTGCCAGCTGGACTAGCGGGAGCTACGAGCAGTACTTC
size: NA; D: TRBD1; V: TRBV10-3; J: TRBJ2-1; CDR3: CAASGTGWGNEQFF; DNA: TGTGCCGCCTCCGGGACAGGGTGGGGTAATGAGCAGTTCTTC
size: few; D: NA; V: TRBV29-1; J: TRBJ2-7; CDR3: CSVEDRVEQYF; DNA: TGCAGCGTTGAAGACAGGGTCGAGCAGTACTTC
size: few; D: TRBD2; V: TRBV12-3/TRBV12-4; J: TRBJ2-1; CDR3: CASRESGRENNEQFF; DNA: TGTGCCAGCAGGGAAAGCGGGAGGGAAAACAATGAGCAGTTCTTC
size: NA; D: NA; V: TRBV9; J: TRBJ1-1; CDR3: CASSVVSGRSTEAFF; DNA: TGTGCCAGCAGCGTAGTATCGGGAAGGAGCACTGAAGCTTTCTTT
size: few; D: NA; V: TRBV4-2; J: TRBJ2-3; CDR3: CASSPEGGSTDTQYF; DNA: TGTGCCAGCAGCCCTGAAGGGGGGAGCACAGATACGCAGTATTTT
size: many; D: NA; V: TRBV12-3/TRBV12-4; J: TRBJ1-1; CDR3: CASSRDSREAFF; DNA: TGTGCCAGCAGCCGCGACAGCCGTGAAGCTTTCTTT
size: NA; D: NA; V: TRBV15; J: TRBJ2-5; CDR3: CATRRLEGGETQYF; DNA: TGTGCCACCAGGAGACTAGAAGGTGGAGAGACCCAGTACTTC
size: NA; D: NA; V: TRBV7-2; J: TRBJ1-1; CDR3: CASSLRDFTEAFF; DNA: TGTGCCAGCAGCTTGCGAGATTTTACTGAAGCTTTCTTT